The next 5 T cell receptor beta chains were all read from a single sample in a study of human T cells and chemical hapten exposure. TCRdb reprocessed the RACE reads with MiXCR, giving one entry per CDR3 protein. The table lists some 300,000 distinct CDR3 sequences, about 5.4% of them singletons. Time point noted: pre-sensitization, week 0. Documented treatment: therapeutic diphenylcyclopropenone sensitization with weekly scalp DPC. This specimen consisted of whole blood, obtained in connection with sensitization to the hapten diphenylcyclopropenone (DPC). The receptors were sampled from a woman younger than 30 with alopecia areata. Some clones in this sample may be carry-over from other donors' samples.

A few counts support this clonotype. This chain uses TRBV10-3 with TRBJ2-3, with 8 bases aligning to TRBD1. The V gene end was trimmed by 0 bases and the J gene end by 6 bases; junction bases not matched to a gene: 8. In germline, CDR1 is ENHRY, CDR2 SYGVKD. The CDR3 is made up of 16 amino acids. The CDR3 reads CAISESGQDTGDTQYF. In DNA form, the CDR3 reads TGTGCCATCAGTGAGTCGGGACAGGATACGGGGGATACGCAGTATTTT.

The chain links TRBV20-1 to TRBJ1-5; 7 nucleotides align to TRBD1. V trimming: 6 bases; J trimming: 5 bases; junction bases outside the gene matches: 13. The CDR3 is made up of 15 amino acids. Germline V lookup: CDR1 DFQATT, CDR2 SNEGSKA (reference sequence). The CDR3 loop reads CSAVGDSETHQPQHF. The CDR3 DNA reads TGCAGTGCCGTAGGGGACAGCGAAACACATCAGCCCCAGCATTTT.

This clonotype was detected only a few times. The chain is built from TRBV20-1 and TRBJ2-7; D might be TRBD1 (6 bases). Trimming took 5 bases from V and 2 from J, leaving 19 bases between them. Germline CDR1 is DFQATT and CDR2 is SNEGSKA (reference sequence). The CDR3 is 15 amino acids. The CDR3 loop reads CSALQWDTDPYEQYF. DNA of the CDR3: TGCAGTGCTCTGCAGTGGGACACCGATCCCTACGAGCAGTACTTC.

This clonotype was recorded at least ten times. This chain connects TRBV3-1 to TRBJ2-2; D is unresolved. The CDR3 runs 13 residues. Germline-derived CDR1 and CDR2 are LGHDT and YNNKEL (reference sequence). V was clipped by 5 bases and J by 6 bases, with 10 bases between them. In nucleotides, the CDR3 is TGTGCCAGCAGCTTAAGAGGTTCCGGGGAGCTGTTTTTT. Protein product: CASSLRGSGELFF.

This clonotype came up many times. A junction boundary mismatches the germline segment, possibly from a read error. The V and J genes are TRBV27 and TRBJ2-7, with TRBD1 matching 8 bases. CDR1 and CDR2 from the germline V gene are MNHEY and SMNVEV (reference sequence). This CDR3 contains 13 residues. The CDR3 protein is CASRPIGAGGFPF. CDR3 coding DNA: TGTGCCAGCAGACCTATCGGGGCAGGGGGCTTTCCCTTC.